This is a list of T cell receptor beta chains from one sample in a study of T cells in Graves' hyperthyroidism and ophthalmopathy. TCRdb redid the calling of the multiplex PCR reads with MiXCR, one entry per CDR3 protein. The sample carries under 350,000 distinct CDR3 sequences, 20% to 25% recorded once. Source material: blood. These receptors were obtained from a woman between 45 and 60 years old with Graves' hyperthyroidism. The CDR3 runs from the conserved cysteine through the conserved F or W. D genes are given only for firm matches. The listing skips clone size in some rows; elsewhere it reads once, few, many or a size class.

>TRBD1|TRBV5-1|TRBJ1-1|NA
TGCGCCAGCAGCTACACCGGGACAGGGAACACTGAAGCTTTCTTT
CASSYTGTGNTEAFF
>NA|TRBV3-1|TRBJ1-1|many
TGTGCCAGCAGCCAAAGGTCCGGGTTTGAAGCTTTCTTT
CASSQRSGFEAFF
>NA|TRBV28|TRBJ1-2|few
TGTGCCAGCAGGCCAGGGAACCATGGCTACACCTTC
CASRPGNHGYTF
>TRBD1|TRBV11-3|TRBJ2-6|few
TGTGCCACCCCCGACAGGGCTCCCTCTGGGGCCAACGTCCTGACTTTC
CATPDRAPSGANVLTF
>NA|TRBV6-1|TRBJ2-7|many
TGTGCCAGCAGTGTAGCCAGACCTCCAGTATCCTACGAGCAGTACTTC
CASSVARPPVSYEQYF
>NA|TRBV20-1|TRBJ2-1|many
TGCAGTGCTAGAGTACCGGGCAGATACAATGAGCAGTTCTTC
CSARVPGRYNEQFF
>NA|TRBV19|TRBJ1-1|many
TGTGCCAGTAGTCCGGCGAACACTGAAGCTTTCTTT
CASSPANTEAFF
>TRBD2|TRBV20-1|TRBJ2-7|many
TGCAGTGCTAGAGGGGGCGGGAGCTTGGCCGAGCAGTACTTC
CSARGGGSLAEQYF
>TRBD1|TRBV9|TRBJ2-7|NA
TGTGCCAGCAGCGCACAGGGGGCTGGGGACGAGCAGTACTTC
CASSAQGAGDEQYF
>NA|TRBV28|TRBJ2-5|NA
TGTGCCGCAGCTGGACAGCCGTACCAAGAGACCCAGTACTTC
CAAAGQPYQETQYF
>NA|TRBV5-6|TRBJ2-1|NA
TGTGCCAATTCAGGGGTGGATGAGCAGTTCTTC
CANSGVDEQFF
>TRBD1|TRBV5-1|TRBJ1-2|NA
TGCGCCAGCAGCTGGGGGACAGGGCCCGGCTACACCTTC
CASSWGTGPGYTF
>TRBD1|TRBV7-8|TRBJ1-4|NA
TGTGCCAGCAGCTCGGGACAGCCGAATGAAAAACTGTTTTTT
CASSSGQPNEKLFF
>NA|TRBV30|TRBJ1-2|many
TGTGCCTGGAGCGACAGCTATGGCTACACCTTC
CAWSDSYGYTF
>NA|TRBV20-1|TRBJ2-7|many
TGCAGTGCTAGAGATCTTAACTGGGGTCCCTACGAGCAGTACTTC
CSARDLNWGPYEQYF
>TRBD2|TRBV5-1|TRBJ2-2|NA
TGCGCCAGCAGCACGGGACTAGCGGGGGTTGCCTCGGAGCTGTTTTTT
CASSTGLAGVASELFF
>TRBD2|TRBV15|TRBJ2-7|NA
TGTGCCACCAGCACCATGGGACTAGCGTCCTACGAGCAGTACTTC
CATSTMGLASYEQYF
>TRBD1|TRBV6-1|TRBJ1-5|many
TGTGCCAGCAGTACGACAGGGGTGGCTCTCAATCAGCCCCAGCATTTT
CASSTTGVALNQPQHF
>NA|TRBV11-2|TRBJ1-3|few
TGTGCCAGCGGGTGGGCATCTGGAAACACCATATATTTT
CASGWASGNTIYF